What follows is one TCR beta chain and its context. Antigen specificity is unknown. This entry belongs to a study of cytomegalovirus exposure and HLA in healthy donors. Study conclusions and caveats: In a later analysis, HLA-C alleles had the fewest associated TCRs, DRB1 alleles the most. The CMV antigen specificity of a few CMV-associated chains was confirmed through in vitro analysis. The authors enumerated some 170 TCR beta chains as linked to cytomegalovirus. HLA-A and HLA-B allele assignments for most subjects were reportedly predicted accurately using TCR beta sequences.

Researchers ran the PCR with 60 Vbeta and 13 Jbeta primers. Method: immunoSEQ multiplex PCR; TCRdb's copy keeps in-frame clones and lacks some. The sample includes approximately 200,000 clones, 79% seen only once; the top ten take roughly 4.5%. CDR1 is KGHSH, CDR2 LQKENI, per germline. The CDR3 contains 17 residues. Trimming shortened V by 0 bases and J by 4 bases, and 15 bases separated the two germline ends. The specimen sequenced was PBMCs. The receptor was isolated from a woman aged 25 to 39 in good health and CMV-seropositive. The genes are TRBV18 and TRBJ2-2, with D perhaps TRBD1 (5 bases). The CDR3 DNA sequence: TGTGCCAGCTCACCACCGCAGGGTGCCTTTAGCACCGGGGAGCTGTTTTTT. It translates to CASSPPQGAFSTGELFF.